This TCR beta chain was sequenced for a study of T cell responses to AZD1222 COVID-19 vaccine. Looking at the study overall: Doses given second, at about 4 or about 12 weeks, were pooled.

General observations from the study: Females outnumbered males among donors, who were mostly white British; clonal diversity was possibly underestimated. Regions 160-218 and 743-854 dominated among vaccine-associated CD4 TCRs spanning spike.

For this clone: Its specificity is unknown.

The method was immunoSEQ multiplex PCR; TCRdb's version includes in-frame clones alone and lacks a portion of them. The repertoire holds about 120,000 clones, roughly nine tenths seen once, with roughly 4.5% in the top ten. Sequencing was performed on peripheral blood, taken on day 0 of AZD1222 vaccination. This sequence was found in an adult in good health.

CDR3 region: CASSSWTASAFF. The CDR3, as DNA: TGTGCCAGCAGTTCGTGGACAGCTTCGGCTTTCTTT. This sequence joins TRBV12-3 or TRBV12-4 and TRBJ1-1; possibly TRBD1 for D (6 bases). V shed 4 bases and J shed 11 bases, with 14 bases lying between them. The CDR3 length is 12 residues.